This TCR beta chain was obtained from a study of beta chain features in type 1 diabetes. Study-wide results and limits: A closer apparent resemblance between naive, central memory and Treg TCRB repertoires was seen in patients than in healthy donors. Shorter TCRB CDR3s, moderately but significantly so, marked every one of the four CD4+ subsets in Type 1 diabetes patients.

Via the markers CD45RO/CCR7/CD25/CD127/CD95/CD27, stem cell-like memory, regulatory, central memory and naive CD4+ cells were sorted. This clone has more than one count but fewer than ten. Its antigen is undetermined. Trimming removed 1 base at V and 3 bases at J, with 16 bases between. The germline V gene has CDR1 SGHTA and CDR2 FQGNSA. This CDR3 has 16 residues. Every isolated RNA sample was fully reverse transcribed, so sequencing captured expressed TCRB transcripts. Sequencing was performed with immunoSEQ multiplex PCR; in TCRdb, only in-frame clones are kept and a portion is missing. In the table there are around 280,000 clones, about 15% of which are singletons.

The chain links TRBV7-2 to TRBJ2-7; tentative D call: TRBD2 (7 bases). The clonotype originates from a man aged 18 to 30 with type 1 diabetes. Sequencing was carried out using naive CD4+ T cells from blood. CDR3 region: CASSLGGAGVFYEQYF. The CDR3 nucleotides read TGTGCCAGCAGCTTAGGGGGGGCGGGAGTCTTCTACGAGCAGTACTTC. The variable domain in full, completed from reference TRBV7-2 and TRBJ2-7, reads GAGVSQSPSNKVTEKGKDVELRCDPISGHTALYWYRQSLGQGLEFLIYFQGNSAPDKSGLPSDRFSAERTGGSVSTLTIQRTQQEDSAVYLCASSLGGAGVFYEQYFGPGTRLTVT.